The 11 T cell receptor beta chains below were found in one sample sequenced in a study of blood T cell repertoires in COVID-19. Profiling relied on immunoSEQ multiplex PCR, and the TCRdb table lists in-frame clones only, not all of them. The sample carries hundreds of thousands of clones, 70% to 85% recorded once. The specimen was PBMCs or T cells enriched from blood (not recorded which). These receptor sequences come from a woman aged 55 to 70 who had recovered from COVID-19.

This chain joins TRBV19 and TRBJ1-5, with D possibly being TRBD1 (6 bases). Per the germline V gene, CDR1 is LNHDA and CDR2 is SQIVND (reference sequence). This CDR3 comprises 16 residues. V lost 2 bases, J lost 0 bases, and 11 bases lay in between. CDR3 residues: CASSIRGRGSNQPQHF. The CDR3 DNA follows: TGTGCCAGTAGTATACGGGGCAGGGGTAGCAATCAGCCCCAGCATTTT.

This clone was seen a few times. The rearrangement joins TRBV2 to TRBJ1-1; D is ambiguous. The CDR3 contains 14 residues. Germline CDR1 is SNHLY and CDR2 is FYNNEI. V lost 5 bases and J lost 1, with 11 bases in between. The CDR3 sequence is CASSNYQANTEAFF. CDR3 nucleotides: TGTGCCAGCAGTAATTATCAGGCGAACACTGAAGCTTTCTTT.

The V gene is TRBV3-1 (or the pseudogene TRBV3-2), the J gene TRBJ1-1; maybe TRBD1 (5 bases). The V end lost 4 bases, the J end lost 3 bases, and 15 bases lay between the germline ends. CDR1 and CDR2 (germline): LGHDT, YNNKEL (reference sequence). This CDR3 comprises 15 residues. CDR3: CASSPSGRRDTEAFF. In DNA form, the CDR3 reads TGTGCCAGCAGCCCATCAGGGAGGAGGGACACTGAAGCTTTCTTT.

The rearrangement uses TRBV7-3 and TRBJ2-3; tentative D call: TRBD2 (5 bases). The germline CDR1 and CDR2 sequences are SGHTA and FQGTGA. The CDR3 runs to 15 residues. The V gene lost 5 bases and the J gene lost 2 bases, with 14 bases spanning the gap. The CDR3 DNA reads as TGTGCCAGCAGCACATTCGAGGGCCCCACAGATACGCAGTATTTT. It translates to CASSTFEGPTDTQYF.

In DNA, the CDR3 is TGTGCCAGTAGTATCGCGGCAGGGGTGAACACTGAAGCTTTCTTT. This gives the protein CASSIAAGVNTEAFF. The rearrangement links TRBV19 to TRBJ1-1, with TRBD1 as a possible D gene (6 bases). The V gene lost 3 bases and the J gene lost 0 bases, with 11 bases spanning the gap. Germline lookup yields CDR1 LNHDA and CDR2 SQIVND (reference sequence). There are 15 residues in the CDR3.

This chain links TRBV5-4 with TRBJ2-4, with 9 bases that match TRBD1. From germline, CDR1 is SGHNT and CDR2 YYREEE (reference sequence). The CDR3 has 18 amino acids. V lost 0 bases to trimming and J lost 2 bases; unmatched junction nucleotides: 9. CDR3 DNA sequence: TGTGCCAGCAGCTTGGCCGGGACAGGGCCCCTCACCAAAAACATTCAGTACTTC. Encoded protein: CASSLAGTGPLTKNIQYF. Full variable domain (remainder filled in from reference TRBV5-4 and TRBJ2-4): ETGVTQSPTHLIKTRGQQVTLRCSSQSGHNTVSWYQQALGQGPQFIFQYYREEENGRGNFPPRFSGLQFPNYSSELNVNALELDDSALYLCASSLAGTGPLTKNIQYFGAGTRLSVL.

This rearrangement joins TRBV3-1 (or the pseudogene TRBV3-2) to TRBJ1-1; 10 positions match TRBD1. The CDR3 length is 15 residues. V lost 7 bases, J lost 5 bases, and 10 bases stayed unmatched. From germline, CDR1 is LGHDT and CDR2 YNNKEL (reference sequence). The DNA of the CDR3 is TGTGCCAGCACACTCCTGGGACAGGGGAGGACTGAAGCTTTCTTT. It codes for CASTLLGQGRTEAFF.

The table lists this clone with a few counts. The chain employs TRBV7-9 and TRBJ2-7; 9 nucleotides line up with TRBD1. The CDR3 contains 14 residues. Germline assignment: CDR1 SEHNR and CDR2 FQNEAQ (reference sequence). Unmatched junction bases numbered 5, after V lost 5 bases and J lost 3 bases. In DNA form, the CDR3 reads TGTGCCAGCAGCCAAACAGGGGGCGGCTACGAGCAGTACTTC. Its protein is CASSQTGGGYEQYF. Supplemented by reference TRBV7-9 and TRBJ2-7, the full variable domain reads DTGVSQNPRHKITKRGQNVTFRCDPISEHNRLYWYRQTLGQGPEFLTYFQNEAQLEKSRLLSDRFSAERPKGSFSTLEIQRTEQGDSAMYLCASSQTGGGYEQYFGPGTRLTVT.

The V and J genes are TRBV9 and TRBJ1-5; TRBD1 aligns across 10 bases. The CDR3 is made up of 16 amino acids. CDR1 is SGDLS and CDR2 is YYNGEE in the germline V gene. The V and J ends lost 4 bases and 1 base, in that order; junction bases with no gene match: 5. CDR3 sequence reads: CASSRGQGVSNQPQHF. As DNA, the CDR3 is TGTGCCAGCAGCCGCGGACAGGGGGTGAGCAATCAGCCCCAGCATTTT.

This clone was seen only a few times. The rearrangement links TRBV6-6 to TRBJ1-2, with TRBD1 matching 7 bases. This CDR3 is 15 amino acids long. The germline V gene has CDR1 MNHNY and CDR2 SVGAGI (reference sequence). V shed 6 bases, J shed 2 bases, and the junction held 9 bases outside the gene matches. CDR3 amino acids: CASRPRQGSNYGYTF. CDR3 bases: TGTGCCAGCAGACCTCGACAGGGTTCCAACTATGGCTACACCTTC.

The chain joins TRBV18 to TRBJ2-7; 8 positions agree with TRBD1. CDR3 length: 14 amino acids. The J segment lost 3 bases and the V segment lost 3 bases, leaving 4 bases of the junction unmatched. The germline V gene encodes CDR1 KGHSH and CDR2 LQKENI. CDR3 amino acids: CASSPRQGIYEQYF. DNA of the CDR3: TGTGCCAGCTCACCTAGACAGGGGATCTACGAGCAGTACTTC.